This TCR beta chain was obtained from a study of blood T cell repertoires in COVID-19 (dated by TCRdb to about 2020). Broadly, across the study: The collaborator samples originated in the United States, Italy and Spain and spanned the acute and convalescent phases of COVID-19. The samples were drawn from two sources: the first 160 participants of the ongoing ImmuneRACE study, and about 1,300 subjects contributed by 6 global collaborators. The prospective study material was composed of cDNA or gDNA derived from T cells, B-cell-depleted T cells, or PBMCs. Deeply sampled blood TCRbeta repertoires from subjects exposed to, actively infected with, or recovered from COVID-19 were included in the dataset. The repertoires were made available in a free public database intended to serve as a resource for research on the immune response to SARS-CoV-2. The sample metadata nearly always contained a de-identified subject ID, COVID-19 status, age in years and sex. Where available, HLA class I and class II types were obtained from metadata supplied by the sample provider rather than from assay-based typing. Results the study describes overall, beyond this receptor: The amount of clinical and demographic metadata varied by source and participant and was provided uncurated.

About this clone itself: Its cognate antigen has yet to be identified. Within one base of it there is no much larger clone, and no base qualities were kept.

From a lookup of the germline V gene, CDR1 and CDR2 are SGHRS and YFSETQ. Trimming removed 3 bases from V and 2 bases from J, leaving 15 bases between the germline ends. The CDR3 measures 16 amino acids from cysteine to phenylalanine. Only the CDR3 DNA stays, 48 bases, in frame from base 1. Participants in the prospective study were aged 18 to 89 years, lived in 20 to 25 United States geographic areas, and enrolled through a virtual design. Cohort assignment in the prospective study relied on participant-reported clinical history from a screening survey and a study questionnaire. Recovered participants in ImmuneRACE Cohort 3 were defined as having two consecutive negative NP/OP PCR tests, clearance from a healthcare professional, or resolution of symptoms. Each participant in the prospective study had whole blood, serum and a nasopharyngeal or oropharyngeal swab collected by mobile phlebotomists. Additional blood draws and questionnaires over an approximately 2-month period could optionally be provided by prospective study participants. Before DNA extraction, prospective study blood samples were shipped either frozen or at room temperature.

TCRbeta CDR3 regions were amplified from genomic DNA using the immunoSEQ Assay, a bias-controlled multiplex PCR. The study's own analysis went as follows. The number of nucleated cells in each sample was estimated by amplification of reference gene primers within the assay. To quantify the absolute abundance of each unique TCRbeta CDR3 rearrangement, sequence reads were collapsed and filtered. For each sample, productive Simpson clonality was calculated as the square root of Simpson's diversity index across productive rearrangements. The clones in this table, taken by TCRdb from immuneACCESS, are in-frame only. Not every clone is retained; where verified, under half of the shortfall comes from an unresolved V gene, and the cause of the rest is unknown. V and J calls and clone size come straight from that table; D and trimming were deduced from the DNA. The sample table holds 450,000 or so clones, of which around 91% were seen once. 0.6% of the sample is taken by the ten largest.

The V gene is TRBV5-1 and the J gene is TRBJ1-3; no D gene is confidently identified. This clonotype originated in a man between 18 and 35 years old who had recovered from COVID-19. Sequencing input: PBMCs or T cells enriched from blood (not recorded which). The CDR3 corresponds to CASSSRGQEAGNTIYF. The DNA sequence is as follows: TGCGCCAGCAGCTCCCGCGGCCAGGAGGCTGGAAACACCATATATTTT.